This record concerns one TCR beta chain sequence. Germline V lookup: CDR1 MDHEN, CDR2 SYDVKM. This CDR3 contains 14 residues. The ends lost 5 bases at V and 7 bases at J; junction bases unmatched: 7. This entry comes from a study of blood T cell repertoires in COVID-19. Study as a whole: COVID-19 samples, acute and convalescent, were from the United States, Italy and Spain. In each case, the material was cDNA or gDNA derived from T cells, B-cell-depleted T cells, or PBMCs.

The study recruited people aged 18 to 89 years across some 23 US areas. Clinical history reported by participants formed the basis on which cohorts were assigned. Clones were read by immunoSEQ multiplex PCR, and TCRdb kept only the in-frame ones, dropping some. The table shows around 220,000 clones, with 84% occurring only once. The J gene is TRBJ2-5, the V gene TRBV28; 10 nucleotides agree with TRBD1. Sequencing used PBMCs or T cells enriched from blood (not recorded which). This receptor was identified in a woman aged 40 to 49 who had recovered from COVID-19. The CDR3 bases are TGTGCCAGCAGTGCAGACAGGGGGCTTGGGACCCAGTACTTC. Translation gives CASSADRGLGTQYF. Supplemented by reference TRBV28 and TRBJ2-5, the full variable domain reads DVKVTQSSRYLVKRTGEKVFLECVQDMDHENMFWYRQDPGLGLRLIYFSYDVKMKEKGDIPEGYSVSREKKERFSLILESASTNQTSMYLCASSADRGLGTQYFGPGTRLLVL.